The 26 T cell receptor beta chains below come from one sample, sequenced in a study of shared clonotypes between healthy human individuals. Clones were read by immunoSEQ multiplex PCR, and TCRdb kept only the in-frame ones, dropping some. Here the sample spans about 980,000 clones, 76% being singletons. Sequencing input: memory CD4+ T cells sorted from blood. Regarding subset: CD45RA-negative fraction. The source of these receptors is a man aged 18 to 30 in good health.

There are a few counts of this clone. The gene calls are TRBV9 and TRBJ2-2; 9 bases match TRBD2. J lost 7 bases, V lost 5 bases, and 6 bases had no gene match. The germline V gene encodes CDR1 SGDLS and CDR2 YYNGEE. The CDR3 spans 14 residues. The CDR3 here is CASSRAGGVGELFF. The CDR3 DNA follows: TGTGCCAGCAGTCGAGCGGGAGGAGTCGGGGAGCTGTTTTTT.

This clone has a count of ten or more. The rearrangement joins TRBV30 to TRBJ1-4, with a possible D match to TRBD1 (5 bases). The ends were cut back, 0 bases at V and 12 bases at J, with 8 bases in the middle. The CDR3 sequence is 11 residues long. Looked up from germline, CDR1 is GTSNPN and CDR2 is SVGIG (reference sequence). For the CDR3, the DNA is TGTGCCTGGAGTGTGGGGGGACAACTGTTTTTT. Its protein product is CAWSVGGQLFF.

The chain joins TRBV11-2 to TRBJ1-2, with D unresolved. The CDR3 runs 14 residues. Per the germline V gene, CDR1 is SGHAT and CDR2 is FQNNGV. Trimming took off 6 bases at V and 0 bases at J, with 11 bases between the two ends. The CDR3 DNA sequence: TGTGCCAGCAGTCCCGGGCCGGCTAACTATGGCTACACCTTC. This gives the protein CASSPGPANYGYTF.

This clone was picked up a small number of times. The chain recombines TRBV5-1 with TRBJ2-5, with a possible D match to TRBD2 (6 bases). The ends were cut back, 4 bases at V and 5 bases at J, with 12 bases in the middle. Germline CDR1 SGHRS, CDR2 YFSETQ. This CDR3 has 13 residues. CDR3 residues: CASSRDSGETQYF. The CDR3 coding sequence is TGCGCCAGCAGCCGGGACTCGGGTGAGACCCAGTACTTC.

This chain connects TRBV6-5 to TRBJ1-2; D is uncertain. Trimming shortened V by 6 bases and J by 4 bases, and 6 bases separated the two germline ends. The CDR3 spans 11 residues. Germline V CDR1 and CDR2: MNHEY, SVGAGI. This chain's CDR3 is CASRDVYGYTF. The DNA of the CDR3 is TGTGCCAGCAGGGACGTCTATGGCTACACCTTC.

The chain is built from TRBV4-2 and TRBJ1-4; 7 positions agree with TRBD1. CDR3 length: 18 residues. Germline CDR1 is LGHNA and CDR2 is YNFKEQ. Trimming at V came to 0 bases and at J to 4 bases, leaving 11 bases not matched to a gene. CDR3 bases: TGTGCCAGCAGCCAAGAATCGGGAAGGGGGCGCGATAATGAAAAACTGTTTTTT. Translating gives CASSQESGRGRDNEKLFF.

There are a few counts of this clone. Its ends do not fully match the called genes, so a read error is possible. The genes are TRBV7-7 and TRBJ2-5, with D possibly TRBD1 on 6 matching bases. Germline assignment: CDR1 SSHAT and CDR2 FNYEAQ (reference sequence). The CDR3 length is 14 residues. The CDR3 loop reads CASSPDRSSETQYF. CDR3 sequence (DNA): TGTGCTAGCAGCCCAGACAGGAGTTCGGAGACCCAGTACTTC. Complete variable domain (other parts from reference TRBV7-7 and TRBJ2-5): GAGVSQSPRYKVTKRGQDVTLRCDPISSHATLYWYQQALGQGPEFLTYFNYEAQPDKSGLPSDRFSAERPEGSISTLTIQRTEQRDSAMYRCASSPDRSSETQYFGPGTRLLVL.

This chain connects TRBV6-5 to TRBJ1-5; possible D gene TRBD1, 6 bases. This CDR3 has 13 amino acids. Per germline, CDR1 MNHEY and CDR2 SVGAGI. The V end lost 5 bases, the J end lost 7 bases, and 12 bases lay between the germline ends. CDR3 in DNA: TGTGCCAGCAGTCCCAGGGGATCCCAGCCCCAGCATTTT. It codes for CASSPRGSQPQHF.

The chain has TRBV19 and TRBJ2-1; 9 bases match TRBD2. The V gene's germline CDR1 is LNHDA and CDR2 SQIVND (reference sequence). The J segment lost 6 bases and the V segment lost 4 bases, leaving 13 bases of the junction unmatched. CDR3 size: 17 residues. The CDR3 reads CASSTWVLAGRANEQFF. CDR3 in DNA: TGTGCCAGTAGTACCTGGGTGCTAGCGGGAAGGGCCAATGAGCAGTTCTTC.

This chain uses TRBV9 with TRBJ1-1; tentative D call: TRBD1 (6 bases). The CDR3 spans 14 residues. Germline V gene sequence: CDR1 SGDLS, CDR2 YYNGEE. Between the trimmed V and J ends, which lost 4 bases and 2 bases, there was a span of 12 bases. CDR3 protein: CASSPQQGNTEAFF. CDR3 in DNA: TGTGCCAGCAGCCCACAACAGGGTAACACTGAAGCTTTCTTT.

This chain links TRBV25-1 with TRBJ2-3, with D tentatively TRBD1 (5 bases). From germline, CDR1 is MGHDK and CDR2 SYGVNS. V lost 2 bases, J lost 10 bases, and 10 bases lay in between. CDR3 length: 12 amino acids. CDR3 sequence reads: CASSEQGRAQYF. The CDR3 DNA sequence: TGTGCCAGCAGTGAACAGGGTAGGGCGCAGTATTTT.

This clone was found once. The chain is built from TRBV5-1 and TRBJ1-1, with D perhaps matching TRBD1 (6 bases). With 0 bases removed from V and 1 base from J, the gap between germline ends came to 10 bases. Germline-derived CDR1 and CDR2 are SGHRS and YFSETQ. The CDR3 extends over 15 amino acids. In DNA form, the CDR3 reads TGCGCCAGCAGCTTGGGAGGGGGACCGAACACTGAAGCTTTCTTT. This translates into CASSLGGGPNTEAFF.

CDR3 loop: CSVALAGGYEQYF. CDR3 nucleotide sequence: TGCAGCGTTGCGCTAGCGGGAGGGTACGAGCAGTACTTC. V gene TRBV29-1 combines with J gene TRBJ2-5; the match to TRBD2 covers 12 bases. The last part of the DNA fits TRBJ2-7 better; the J call may be wrong. The CDR3 has 13 amino acids. Germline loops: CDR1 SQVTM, CDR2 ANQGSEA.

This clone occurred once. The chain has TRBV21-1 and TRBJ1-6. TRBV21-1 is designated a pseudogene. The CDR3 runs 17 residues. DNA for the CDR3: TGTGCCAGCAGCAAAACTACACCGGGGAGGTTCGGCTCACCCCTCCACTTT. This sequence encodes CASSKTTPGRFGSPLHF.

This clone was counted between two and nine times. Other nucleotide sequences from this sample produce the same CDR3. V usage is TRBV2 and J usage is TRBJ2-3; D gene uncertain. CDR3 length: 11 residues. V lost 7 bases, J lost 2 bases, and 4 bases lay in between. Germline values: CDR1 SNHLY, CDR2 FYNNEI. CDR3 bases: TGTGCCAGCACAAACACAGATACGCAGTATTTT. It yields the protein CASTNTDTQYF. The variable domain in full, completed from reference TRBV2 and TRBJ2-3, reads EPEVTQTPSHQVTQMGQEVILRCVPISNHLYFYWYRQILGQKVEFLVSFYNNEISEKSEIFDDQFSVERPDGSNFTLKIRSTKLEDSAMYFCASTNTDTQYFGPGTRLTVL.

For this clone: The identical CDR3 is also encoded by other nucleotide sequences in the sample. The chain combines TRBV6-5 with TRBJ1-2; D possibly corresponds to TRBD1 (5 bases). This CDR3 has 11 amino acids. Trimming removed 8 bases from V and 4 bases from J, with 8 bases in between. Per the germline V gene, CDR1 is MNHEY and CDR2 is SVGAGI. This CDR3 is CASSQGYGYTF. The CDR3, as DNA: TGTGCCAGCTCTCAGGGCTATGGCTACACCTTC.

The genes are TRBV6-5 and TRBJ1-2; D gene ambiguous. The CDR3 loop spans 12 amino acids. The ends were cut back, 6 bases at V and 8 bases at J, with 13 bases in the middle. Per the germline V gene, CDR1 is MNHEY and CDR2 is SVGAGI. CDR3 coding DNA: TGTGCCAGCAGAACGGTCGGGTACGGCTACACCTTC. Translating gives CASRTVGYGYTF.

The DNA for the CDR3 is TGTGCCAGCAGTGAACTCCTAGCGGGACCAGAGACCCAGTACTTC. Amino acids: CASSELLAGPETQYF. The rearrangement uses TRBV2 and TRBJ2-5, with TRBD2 identical over 9 bases. This CDR3 spans 15 amino acids. CDR1 SNHLY and CDR2 FYNNEI come from the germline V gene. J was trimmed by 4 bases and V by 2 bases; bases with no gene match: 5.

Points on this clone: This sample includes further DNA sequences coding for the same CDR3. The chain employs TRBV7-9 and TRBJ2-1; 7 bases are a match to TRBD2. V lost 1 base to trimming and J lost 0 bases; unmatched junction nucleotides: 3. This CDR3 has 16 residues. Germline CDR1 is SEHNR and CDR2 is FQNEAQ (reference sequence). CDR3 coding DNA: TGTGCCAGCAGCTTAGAAGCGGGGAGCTCCTACAATGAGCAGTTCTTC. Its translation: CASSLEAGSSYNEQFF.

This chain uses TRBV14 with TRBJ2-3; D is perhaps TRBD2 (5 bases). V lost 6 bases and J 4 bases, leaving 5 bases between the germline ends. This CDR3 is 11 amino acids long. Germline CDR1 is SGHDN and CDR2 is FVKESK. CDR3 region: CASRGADTQYF. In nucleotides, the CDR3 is TGTGCCAGCAGGGGAGCAGATACGCAGTATTTT.

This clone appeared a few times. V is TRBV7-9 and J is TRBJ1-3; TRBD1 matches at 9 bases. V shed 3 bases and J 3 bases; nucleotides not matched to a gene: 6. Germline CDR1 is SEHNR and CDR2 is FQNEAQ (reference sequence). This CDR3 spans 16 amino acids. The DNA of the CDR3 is TGTGCCAGCAGCTTCCACAGGGGGCTGAGTGGAAACACCATATATTTT. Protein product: CASSFHRGLSGNTIYF.

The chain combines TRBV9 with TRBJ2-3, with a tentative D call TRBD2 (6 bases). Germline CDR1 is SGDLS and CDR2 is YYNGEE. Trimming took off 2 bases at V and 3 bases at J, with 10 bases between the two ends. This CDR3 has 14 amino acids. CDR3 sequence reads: CASSVGGKTDTQYF. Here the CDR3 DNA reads TGTGCCAGCAGCGTGGGCGGGAAGACAGATACGCAGTATTTT.

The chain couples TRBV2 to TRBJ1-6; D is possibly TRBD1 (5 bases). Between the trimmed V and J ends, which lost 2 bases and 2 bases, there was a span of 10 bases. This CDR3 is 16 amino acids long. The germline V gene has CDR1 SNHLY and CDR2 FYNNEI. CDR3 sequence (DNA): TGTGCCAGCAGTGAACTGGGGGAGGCCTATAATTCACCCCTCCACTTT. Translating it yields CASSELGEAYNSPLHF.

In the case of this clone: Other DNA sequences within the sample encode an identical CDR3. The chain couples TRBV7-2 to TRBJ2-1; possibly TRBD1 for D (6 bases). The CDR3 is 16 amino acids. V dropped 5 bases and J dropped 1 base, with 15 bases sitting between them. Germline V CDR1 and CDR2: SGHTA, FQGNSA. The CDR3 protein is CASSGQGRGSYNEQFF. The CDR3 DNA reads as TGTGCCAGCAGCGGCCAGGGGCGAGGGTCCTACAATGAGCAGTTCTTC.

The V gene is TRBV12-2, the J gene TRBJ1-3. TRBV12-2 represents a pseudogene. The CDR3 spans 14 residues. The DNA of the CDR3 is TGTGCAAGTCGCTTAGTAAAATCTGGAAACACCATATATTTT. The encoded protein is CASRLVKSGNTIYF.

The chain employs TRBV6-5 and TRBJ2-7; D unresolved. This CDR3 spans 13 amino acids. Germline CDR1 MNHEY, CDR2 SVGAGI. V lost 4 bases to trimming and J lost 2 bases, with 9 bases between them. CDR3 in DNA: TGTGCCAGCAGTTCAGACAAGACCTACGAGCAGTACTTC. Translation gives CASSSDKTYEQYF.